Listed here are 8 T cell receptor beta chains from one sample, sequenced in a study of blood T cell repertoires in COVID-19. The assay was immunoSEQ multiplex PCR, and TCRdb's table has in-frame clones only and misses some. Among some 300,000 clones, 89% were seen once, and the ten largest hold 2.9%. What was sequenced was PBMCs or T cells enriched from blood (not recorded which). The receptors here all came from a woman in her forties or fifties who had been exposed to COVID-19.

V is TRBV19 and J is TRBJ2-4, with D possibly being TRBD2 (6 bases). The germline CDR1 and CDR2 sequences are LNHDA and SQIVND (reference sequence). V gave up 0 bases and J gave up 6 bases, with 15 bases separating them. The CDR3 is 16 residues long. Written as DNA, the CDR3 is TGTGCCAGTAGTATAGATCTGGGTGGGGGGAGAAACATTCAGTACTTC. This codes for CASSIDLGGGRNIQYF.

The chain recombines TRBV19 with TRBJ1-5; TRBD1 agrees at 9 bases. Looked up from germline, CDR1 is LNHDA and CDR2 is SQIVND (reference sequence). V dropped 3 bases and J dropped 6; count of bases not matched to a gene: 9. This CDR3 comprises 16 residues. CDR3 region: CASSIPQGARGQPQHF. The CDR3 DNA reads TGTGCCAGTAGTATCCCACAGGGGGCGCGGGGTCAGCCCCAGCATTTT.

This clone was picked up a small number of times. V usage is TRBV11-3 and J usage is TRBJ2-1, with TRBD2 identical over 12 bases. With 1 base clipped from V and 6 bases from J, the junction kept 7 bases outside the gene matches. This CDR3 is 17 amino acids long. Germline lookup yields CDR1 SGHNT and CDR2 YENEEA. In nucleotides, the CDR3 is TGTGCCAGCAGCTTAGGTACTAGCGGGGGGTCCGGCAATGAGCAGTTCTTC. Translating it yields CASSLGTSGGSGNEQFF.

This chain uses TRBV11-2 with TRBJ1-1, with 7 bases lining up with TRBD1. The CDR3 runs 15 residues. V dropped 4 bases and J dropped 1; count of bases not matched to a gene: 6. Germline V gene data show CDR1 as SGHAT and CDR2 as FQNNGV. The CDR3 nucleotides read TGTGCCAGCAGCTCGCTCAGGGGGAAGAACACTGAAGCTTTCTTT. It encodes CASSSLRGKNTEAFF.

The rearrangement links TRBV5-6 to TRBJ1-6, with a tentative D call TRBD1 (6 bases). Germline CDR1 and CDR2: SGHDT and YYEEEE. The CDR3 has 14 amino acids. V was trimmed by 3 bases and J by 11 bases, leaving 15 bases between them. The CDR3 region is CASSSRGQLAPLHF. CDR3 coding DNA: TGTGCCAGCAGCTCAAGAGGACAGCTAGCACCCCTCCACTTT.

The chain couples TRBV20-1 to TRBJ2-2; D not certain. In germline, CDR1 is DFQATT, CDR2 SNEGSKA (reference sequence). This CDR3 is 11 amino acids long. V lost 3 bases to trimming and J lost 8 bases, with 7 bases between them. CDR3 protein: CSARGRGELFF. CDR3 nucleotide sequence: TGCAGTGCTAGGGGCAGGGGGGAGCTGTTTTTT.

The rearrangement links TRBV19 to TRBJ1-4; tentatively, D is TRBD1 (5 bases). The CDR3 has 14 amino acids. V gave up 3 bases and J gave up 6 bases, with 11 bases separating them. Germline lookup yields CDR1 LNHDA and CDR2 SQIVND (reference sequence). The CDR3 DNA is TGTGCCAGTAGTATGGGGCGGGACTATGAAAAACTGTTTTTT. Protein product: CASSMGRDYEKLFF. Based on the CDR3 plus reference TRBV19 and TRBJ1-4, the full variable domain is DGGITQSPKYLFRKEGQNVTLSCEQNLNHDAMYWYRQDPGQGLRLIYYSQIVNDFQKGDIAEGYSVSREKKESFPLTVTSAQKNPTAFYLCASSMGRDYEKLFFGSGTQLSVL.

This clone has just a few counts. This chain connects TRBV19 to TRBJ1-5; TRBD1 aligns across 12 bases. CDR1 and CDR2 from the germline V gene are LNHDA and SQIVND (reference sequence). The CDR3 sequence is 15 residues long. V shed 9 bases, J shed 6 bases, and the junction held 9 bases outside the gene matches. Here the CDR3 reads CARPRDRGQGQPQHF. The CDR3 DNA reads TGTGCCAGGCCTCGGGACAGGGGGCAAGGTCAGCCCCAGCATTTT.